These 30 T cell receptor beta chains were sequenced from one sample in a study of PD-1 blockade in classical Hodgkin lymphoma. All patients relapsed after autologous stem cell transplantation, and brentuximab vedotin exposure varied. TCRdb's copy holds only in-frame clones and misses some; the assay was immunoSEQ multiplex PCR. Among 37,000 or so clones, 88% were seen once, and the ten largest hold 7.7%. The input for sequencing was peripheral blood mononuclear cells (PBMCs), taken before the second cycle of nivolumab. Source of these receptors: a human donor with classical Hodgkin lymphoma.

V and J are TRBV5-5 and TRBJ2-5, with 8 nucleotides matching TRBD2. This CDR3 is 14 amino acids long. Unmatched junction bases numbered 5, after V lost 3 bases and J lost 4 bases. Germline assignment: CDR1 SGHKS and CDR2 YYEKEE (reference sequence). CDR3 region: CASSSAAGGETQYF. The CDR3 DNA is TGTGCCAGCAGCTCCGCGGCGGGGGGAGAGACCCAGTACTTC.

The sample holds one count of this clone. The V and J genes are TRBV7-9 and TRBJ2-7; 9 nucleotides agree with TRBD1. CDR3 length equals 14 residues. Trimming cost V 5 bases and J 5 bases; bases outside gene matches: 7. Germline CDR1 is SEHNR and CDR2 is FQNEAQ (reference sequence). CDR3: CASSPRDRENEQYF. The CDR3 DNA is TGTGCCAGCAGCCCTAGGGACAGGGAGAACGAGCAGTACTTC. Looking up the rest from reference TRBV7-9 and TRBJ2-7 gives the full variable domain: DTGVSQNPRHKITKRGQNVTFRCDPISEHNRLYWYRQTLGQGPEFLTYFQNEAQLEKSRLLSDRFSAERPKGSFSTLEIQRTEQGDSAMYLCASSPRDRENEQYFGPGTRLTVT.

The chain uses TRBV6-1 and TRBJ1-2, with no clear D. Germline V gene data show CDR1 as MNHNS and CDR2 as SASEGT. The ends were cut back, 8 bases at V and 0 bases at J, with 10 bases in the middle. The CDR3 contains 13 residues. In DNA, the CDR3 is TGTGCCAGCGATAAGAATACTAACTATGGCTACACCTTC. Encoded protein: CASDKNTNYGYTF.

This sequence joins TRBV29-1 and TRBJ2-3; D not certain. CDR1 SQVTM and CDR2 ANQGSEA come from the germline V gene. CDR3 length: 13 amino acids. Trimming left V 2 bases short and J 2 bases short, with 8 bases between. This CDR3 is CSVEKLVTDTQYF. The CDR3 bases are TGCAGCGTTGAAAAGCTAGTCACAGATACGCAGTATTTT.

This chain connects TRBV11-2 to TRBJ2-7; 12 bases fit TRBD1. Germline V CDR1 and CDR2: SGHAT, FQNNGV. Losses at the gene ends were 2 bases for V and 6 bases for J; bases not matched to a gene: 5. The length of the CDR3 is 15 residues. The CDR3 nucleotides read TGTGCCAGCAGCTTACCGGGACAGGGGGCGCGCGAGCAGTACTTC. It specifies CASSLPGQGAREQYF.

The J gene is TRBJ2-7, the V gene TRBV7-2; 8 bases match TRBD2. The V and J ends lost 3 bases and 4 bases, in that order; junction bases with no gene match: 11. Germline V lookup: CDR1 SGHTA, CDR2 FQGNSA. This CDR3 has 16 residues. The CDR3 loop is CASSLRSSGYLYEQYF. The CDR3 nucleotides are TGTGCCAGCAGCTTGCGGTCTAGCGGGTACCTATACGAGCAGTACTTC.

The rearrangement joins TRBV2 to TRBJ1-1; D ambiguous. There are 13 residues in the CDR3. V was pared by 7 bases and J by 5 bases, with 14 bases between. Germline V CDR1 and CDR2: SNHLY, FYNNEI. CDR3 nucleotide sequence: TGTGCCAGCAAAGGCAGGTGGTTGACTGAAGCTTTCTTT. Translation gives CASKGRWLTEAFF.

This clone was recorded once. The V and J genes are TRBV4-1 and TRBJ2-7; D ambiguous. Germline assignment: CDR1 MGHRA and CDR2 YSYEKL. The V end lost 0 bases, the J end lost 0 bases, and 15 bases lay between the germline ends. This CDR3 spans 17 amino acids. CDR3 loop: CASSQDVSGPTSYEQYF. CDR3 in DNA: TGCGCCAGCAGCCAAGATGTCTCAGGCCCTACCTCCTACGAGCAGTACTTC.

In this sample, this clone turned up a few times. The chain combines TRBV18 with TRBJ2-2; D may be TRBD1 (6 bases). CDR1 is KGHSH and CDR2 is LQKENI in the germline V gene. The CDR3 is 15 residues long. The germline V and J ends were trimmed by 0 bases and 4 bases, with 9 bases remaining between them. CDR3 DNA sequence: TGTGCCAGCTCACCACCGGACAGACCCACCGGGGAGCTGTTTTTT. This codes for CASSPPDRPTGELFF.

J is TRBJ2-1 and V is TRBV19; TRBD2 matches 7 bases. The junction had 9 bases not matched to a gene; V was cut back by 3 bases and J by 4 bases. Germline CDR1 reads LNHDA; CDR2 reads SQIVND (reference sequence). The CDR3 is 16 residues long. CDR3 sequence: CASSISAGETYNEQFF. The CDR3 DNA sequence: TGTGCCAGTAGTATTAGCGCGGGGGAAACTTACAATGAGCAGTTCTTC.

The CDR3 here is CASSLRGFLYF. CDR3 nucleotide sequence: TGCGCCAGCAGCCTTCGGGGGTTTTTGTACTTC. The gene calls are TRBV5-1 and TRBJ2-4; TRBD2 might be the D (6 bases). V gave up 4 bases and J gave up 15 bases, with 14 bases separating them. The CDR3 covers 11 residues. Germline values: CDR1 SGHRS, CDR2 YFSETQ.

The V gene is TRBV23-1, the J gene TRBJ2-1; no firm D call. TRBV23-1 is an ORF, with its function uncertain. The CDR3 is 9 amino acids. Trimming pared 0 bases from V and 14 bases from J, leaving 2 bases between. The CDR3 reads CASSQSEFF. For the CDR3, the DNA is TGCGCCAGCAGTCAATCAGAGTTCTTC.

The chain recombines TRBV5-1 with TRBJ1-1; 9 positions agree with TRBD1. CDR1 is SGHRS and CDR2 is YFSETQ in the germline V gene. The length of the CDR3 is 15 residues. V gave up 4 bases and J gave up 1 base; unmatched junction bases: 5. In DNA, the CDR3 is TGCGCCAGCAGCCAACAGGGGGCCCCGAACACTGAAGCTTTCTTT. It encodes CASSQQGAPNTEAFF. The full variable domain, its missing parts supplied by reference TRBV5-1 and TRBJ1-1, is KAGVTQTPRYLIKTRGQQVTLSCSPISGHRSVSWYQQTPGQGLQFLFEYFSETQRNKGNFPGRFSGRQFSNSRSEMNVSTLELGDSALYLCASSQQGAPNTEAFFGQGTRLTVV.

This clone was counted a single time. J is TRBJ2-3 and V is TRBV5-1, with 8 nucleotides matching TRBD1. Germline trimming cut 5 bases from V and 3 bases from J; bases unmatched to any gene: 11. Germline V CDR1 and CDR2: SGHRS, YFSETQ. This CDR3 comprises 16 residues. The CDR3 DNA sequence: TGCGCCAGCAGTCTCAGGGGGCGCGAGGCTACAGATACGCAGTATTTT. Its translation: CASSLRGREATDTQYF.

The chain has TRBV10-1 and TRBJ2-3; D tentatively fits TRBD1 or TRBD2 (5 bases each). Germline V gene lookup returns CDR1 WNHNN and CDR2 SYGVQD (reference sequence). Deletions cut 0 bases from V and 7 bases from J, with 20 bases between. The CDR3 sequence is 17 residues long. The CDR3 DNA reads TGCGCCAGCAGTGAGTCCTTTGTGGGGACCGGCAGGCATACGCAGTATTTT. It codes for CASSESFVGTGRHTQYF.

The chain joins TRBV4-1 to TRBJ2-4; the match to TRBD2 covers 16 bases. The CDR3 is 18 residues long. Germline-derived CDR1 and CDR2 are MGHRA and YSYEKL. The V and J ends lost 4 bases and 1 base, in that order; junction bases with no gene match: 4. The CDR3 nucleotides are TGCGCCAGCAGCCCGGGACTAGCGGGAGGGCCGGCCAAAAACATTCAGTACTTC. Protein product: CASSPGLAGGPAKNIQYF.

This sequence joins TRBV10-3 and TRBJ2-7; 10 bases map to TRBD1. Germline values: CDR1 ENHRY, CDR2 SYGVKD. V dropped 6 bases and J dropped 3; count of bases not matched to a gene: 5. The CDR3 has 14 amino acids. CDR3 protein: CAIRKGQGFYEQYF. CDR3 nucleotide sequence: TGTGCCATCAGGAAGGGACAGGGGTTCTACGAGCAGTACTTC.

The chain combines TRBV11-1 with TRBJ2-7, with TRBD2 matching over 9 bases. The CDR3 sequence is 17 residues long. Germline values: CDR1 SGHAT, CDR2 FQDESV (reference sequence). The V gene end was trimmed by 5 bases and the J gene end by 0 bases; junction bases not matched to a gene: 11. The CDR3 loop reads CASSMGLAKRSSYEQYF. In DNA form, the CDR3 reads TGTGCCAGCAGCATGGGACTAGCCAAAAGGAGCTCCTACGAGCAGTACTTC.

The chain is built from TRBV6-1 and TRBJ2-1; 12 bases align to TRBD2. Trimming removed 4 bases from V and 6 bases from J; junction bases left unmatched: 1. This CDR3 comprises 14 residues. The V gene's germline CDR1 is MNHNS and CDR2 SASEGT. CDR3 nucleotide sequence: TGTGCCAGCAGTGCTAGCGGGAGGGCCAATGAGCAGTTCTTC. Residues: CASSASGRANEQFF.

The rearrangement uses TRBV11-2 and TRBJ1-1; D not certain. Germline CDR1 and CDR2: SGHAT and FQNNGV. This CDR3 has 14 residues. V shed 6 bases and J shed 4 bases, with 15 bases lying between them. The DNA for the CDR3 is TGTGCCAGCAGGTTCGCCGCTGGGAGCACTGAAGCTTTCTTT. It is translated as CASRFAAGSTEAFF.

The chain is built from TRBV27 and TRBJ1-5, with D possibly TRBD1 on 5 matching bases. Per the germline V gene, CDR1 is MNHEY and CDR2 is SMNVEV (reference sequence). The CDR3 is 15 amino acids. V was pared by 4 bases and J by 1 base, with 11 bases between. The CDR3 coding sequence is TGTGCCAGCAGTTACCGGGGACTAAGCAATCAGCCCCAGCATTTT. Translated, it gives CASSYRGLSNQPQHF.

Written as DNA, the CDR3 is TGTGCCAGCAGCCTCCCCACACAAGAGACCCAGTACTTC. Protein: CASSLPTQETQYF. The chain is built from TRBV5-4 and TRBJ2-5; the D is unclear. CDR1 and CDR2 (germline): SGHNT, YYREEE (reference sequence). The CDR3 is made up of 13 amino acids. V lost 4 bases to trimming and J lost 2 bases, with 9 bases between them.

This chain joins TRBV5-6 and TRBJ2-1, with 8 bases fitting TRBD1. CDR1 and CDR2 from the germline V gene are SGHDT and YYEEEE. V gave up 0 bases and J gave up 2 bases; unmatched junction bases: 1. CDR3 length: 15 amino acids. CDR3 loop: CASSLEQGAYNEQFF. CDR3 coding DNA: TGTGCCAGCAGCTTGGAACAGGGGGCCTACAATGAGCAGTTCTTC.

This sequence joins TRBV7-8 and TRBJ1-2; D is possibly TRBD1 (6 bases). CDR1 and CDR2 (germline): SGHVS, FQNEAQ. Trimming left V 2 bases short and J 4 bases short, with 14 bases between. CDR3 size: 15 residues. The CDR3 DNA reads as TGTGCCAGCAGCTTATCTGGGGGCGGAGGCTATGGCTACACCTTC. It encodes CASSLSGGGGYGYTF.

The rearrangement links TRBV11-2 to TRBJ2-7, with TRBD2 matching 7 bases. The CDR3 sequence is 15 residues long. Looked up from germline, CDR1 is SGHAT and CDR2 is FQNNGV. The V gene end was trimmed by 3 bases and the J gene end by 5 bases; junction bases not matched to a gene: 10. The CDR3 sequence: CASSFLGGSPNEQYF. CDR3 bases: TGTGCCAGCAGCTTTTTGGGCGGGAGCCCCAACGAGCAGTACTTC.

The chain employs TRBV6-5 and TRBJ2-1; D unclear. V lost 4 bases to trimming and J lost 0 bases, with 10 bases between them. The V gene's germline CDR1 is MNHEY and CDR2 SVGAGI. The CDR3 loop spans 15 amino acids. CDR3 nucleotide sequence: TGTGCCAGCAGTTTGAGCCCGAGCTCCTACAATGAGCAGTTCTTC. Encoded protein: CASSLSPSSYNEQFF.

This clone has just one count. The CDR3 reads CASSFGSRSSPLHF. The CDR3 DNA reads TGTGCCAGCAGCTTCGGATCTAGGAGTTCACCCCTCCACTTT. V usage is TRBV7-3 and J usage is TRBJ1-6; no definite D call. V was shortened by 3 bases and J by 9 bases, with 12 bases between the two germline ends. Germline CDR1 reads SGHTA; CDR2 reads FQGTGA. The CDR3 has 14 residues.

The chain joins TRBV29-1 to TRBJ2-2; 7 bases fit TRBD2. Germline lookup yields CDR1 SQVTM and CDR2 ANQGSEA. J was trimmed by 5 bases and V by 2 bases; bases with no gene match: 8. The CDR3 length is 15 residues. Here the CDR3 reads CSVEIWEGSTGELFF. The CDR3 bases are TGCAGCGTTGAAATTTGGGAGGGTTCGACCGGGGAGCTGTTTTTT.

The rearrangement links TRBV6-6 to TRBJ2-3, with TRBD1 identical over 10 bases. The V gene's germline CDR1 is MNHNY and CDR2 SVGAGI (reference sequence). CDR3 length: 16 amino acids. The junction had 8 bases not matched to a gene; V was cut back by 7 bases and J by 1 base. The CDR3 spells CASTLKGTGGTDTQYF. DNA of the CDR3: TGTGCCAGCACCCTAAAGGGGACAGGGGGCACAGATACGCAGTATTTT.

This rearrangement joins TRBV10-1 to TRBJ2-3; D is undetermined. This CDR3 is built from 13 residues. The V and J ends lost 3 bases and 6 bases respectively, with 10 bases between them. Germline assignment: CDR1 WNHNN and CDR2 SYGVQD (reference sequence). CDR3 sequence (DNA): TGCGCCAGCAGTGACGGATCAAGGGATACGCAGTATTTT. Its protein is CASSDGSRDTQYF.